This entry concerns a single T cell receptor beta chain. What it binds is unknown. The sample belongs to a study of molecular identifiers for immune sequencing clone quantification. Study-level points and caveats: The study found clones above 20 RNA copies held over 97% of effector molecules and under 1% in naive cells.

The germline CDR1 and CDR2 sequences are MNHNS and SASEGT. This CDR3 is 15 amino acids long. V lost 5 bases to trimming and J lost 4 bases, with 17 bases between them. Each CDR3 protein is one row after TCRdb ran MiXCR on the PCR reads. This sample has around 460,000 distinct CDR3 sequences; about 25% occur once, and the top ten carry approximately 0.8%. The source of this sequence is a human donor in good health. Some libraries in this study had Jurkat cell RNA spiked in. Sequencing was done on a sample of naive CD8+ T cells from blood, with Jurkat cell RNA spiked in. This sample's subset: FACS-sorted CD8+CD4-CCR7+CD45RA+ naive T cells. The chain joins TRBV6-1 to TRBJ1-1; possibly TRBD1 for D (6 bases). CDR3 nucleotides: TGTGCCAGCAGTCTTGGGGGGGCGATGGGCACTGAAGCTTTCTTT. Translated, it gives CASSLGGAMGTEAFF.